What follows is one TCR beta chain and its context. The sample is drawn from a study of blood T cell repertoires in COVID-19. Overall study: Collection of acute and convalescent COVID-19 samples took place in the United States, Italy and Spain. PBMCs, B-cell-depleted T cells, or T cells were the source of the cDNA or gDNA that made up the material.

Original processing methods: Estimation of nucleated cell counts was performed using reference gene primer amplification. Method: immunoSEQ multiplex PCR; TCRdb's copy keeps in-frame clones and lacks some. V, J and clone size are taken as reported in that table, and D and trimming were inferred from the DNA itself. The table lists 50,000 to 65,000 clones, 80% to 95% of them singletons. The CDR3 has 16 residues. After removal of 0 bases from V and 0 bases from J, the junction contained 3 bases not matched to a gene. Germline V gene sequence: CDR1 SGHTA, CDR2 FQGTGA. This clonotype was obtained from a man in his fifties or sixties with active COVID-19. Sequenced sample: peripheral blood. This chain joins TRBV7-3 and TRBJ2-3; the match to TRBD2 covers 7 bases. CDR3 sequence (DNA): TGTGCCAGCAGCTTAACGTCTAGCGGAAGCACAGATACGCAGTATTTT. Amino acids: CASSLTSSGSTDTQYF. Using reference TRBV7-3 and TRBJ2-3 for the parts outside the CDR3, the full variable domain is GAGVSQTPSNKVTEKGKYVELRCDPISGHTALYWYRQSLGQGPEFLIYFQGTGAADDSGLPNDRFFAVRPEGSVSTLKIQRTERGDSAVYLCASSLTSSGSTDTQYFGPGTRLTVL.